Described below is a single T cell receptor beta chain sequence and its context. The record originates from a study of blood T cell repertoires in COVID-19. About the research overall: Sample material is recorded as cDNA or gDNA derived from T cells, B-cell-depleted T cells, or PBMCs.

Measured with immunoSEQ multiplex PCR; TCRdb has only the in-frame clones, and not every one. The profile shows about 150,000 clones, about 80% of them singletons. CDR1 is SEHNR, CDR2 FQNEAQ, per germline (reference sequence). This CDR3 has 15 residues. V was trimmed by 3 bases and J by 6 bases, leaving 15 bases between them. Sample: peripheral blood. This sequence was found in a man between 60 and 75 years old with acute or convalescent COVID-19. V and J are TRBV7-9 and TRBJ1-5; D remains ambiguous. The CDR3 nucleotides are TGTGCCAGCAGCTTTCCGACCGGGATAGGTCAGCCCCAGCATTTT. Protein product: CASSFPTGIGQPQHF.